Listed below are T cell receptor beta chains from one sample, sequenced in a study of blood T cell repertoires in COVID-19. Using immunoSEQ multiplex PCR, the repertoire was profiled, and TCRdb retains in-frame clones only, with some absent. The sample has around 400,000 clones, 80% to 90% seen once. Sample: peripheral blood. These receptors originate from a woman aged 60 to 75 with COVID-19, enrolled during active disease. The CDR3 runs from the conserved cysteine through the conserved F or W. A D gene is named only where the DNA matches it firmly. A clone size is listed for some rows: how often the clone was seen (once, few, many), or a class if it is expanded.

TRBD1	-	TRBV6-6	TRBJ2-5	TGTGCCAGCAGTAGGGGACAGGGGACCCAGTACTTC	CASSRGQGTQYF
TRBD2	-	TRBV7-2	TRBJ2-3	TGTGCCAGCAGCTCCGTACTAGCGGGGGGCTCAGATACGCAGTATTTT	CASSSVLAGGSDTQYF
-	-	TRBV11-2	TRBJ2-7	TGTGCCAGCAGCTTAGGGCCAGGTAAAAATTACGAGCAGTACTTC	CASSLGPGKNYEQYF
-	-	TRBV2	TRBJ2-5	TGTGCCAGCAGTGACCGGGGGATATTGGCCCAGTACTTC	CASSDRGILAQYF
TRBD2	-	TRBV27	TRBJ2-1	TGTGCCAGCAGTTTAGGGTACCTAGCGGGGCGGGGGGCGCAGTTCTTC	CASSLGYLAGRGAQFF
-	-	TRBV7-2	TRBJ2-4	TGTGCCAGCAGCTTAGGACAGAAAAACATTCAGTACTTC	CASSLGQKNIQYF
-	-	TRBV7-2	TRBJ1-5	TGTGCCAGCAGCTTACTGGGGGGGAGACAGCCCCAGCATTTT	CASSLLGGRQPQHF
-	-	TRBV11-2	TRBJ2-7	TGTGCCAGCAGCAAGGGGGCCAGTCGGGGGACCTACGAGCAGTACTTC	CASSKGASRGTYEQYF
-	-	TRBV4-1	TRBJ2-5	TGCGCCAGCAGCCTTACTAGCTGGGAGACCCAGTACTTC	CASSLTSWETQYF
-	-	TRBV7-9	TRBJ2-1	TGTGCCAGCAGCCCGGGACTGAACAACAATGAGCAGTTCTTC	CASSPGLNNNEQFF
TRBD1	-	TRBV4-1	TRBJ1-4	TGCGCCAGCAGCCAAGTGAGGGGACAGTATGAAAAACTGTTTTTT	CASSQVRGQYEKLFF
TRBD1	-	TRBV18	TRBJ1-5	TGTGCCAGCTCTCCCGGGACAGGGAGCAATCAGCCCCAGCATTTT	CASSPGTGSNQPQHF
-	-	TRBV5-1	TRBJ1-4	TGCGCCAGCAGCTTGGGGGGCGGTAATGAAAAACTGTTTTTT	CASSLGGGNEKLFF
-	once	TRBV14	TRBJ1-1	TGTGCCAGCTCGGCGGGGGTGGCCACTGAAGCTTTCTTT	CASSAGVATEAFF
-	-	TRBV18	TRBJ1-2	TGTGCCAGCTCACCATTGCCTATCTATGGCTACACCTTC	CASSPLPIYGYTF
-	-	TRBV10-3	TRBJ2-1	TGTGCCATCAGTGATGAGGGGGGGGCAAGGAATGAGCAGTTCTTC	CAISDEGGARNEQFF
TRBD1	few	TRBV30	TRBJ1-6	TGTGCCTGCCCAGGGGGGACGGCTTATAATTCACCCCTCCACTTT	CACPGGTAYNSPLHF
-	few	TRBV2	TRBJ1-3	TGTGCCAGCAGTGGAGGGTTGGGAAACACCATATATTTT	CASSGGLGNTIYF
TRBD2	-	TRBV10-3	TRBJ2-3	TGTGCCATCAGTACTAGCGGGGGTAGCACAGATACGCAGTATTTT	CAISTSGGSTDTQYF
TRBD1	once	TRBV6-5	TRBJ2-1	TGTGCCAGCAGCCGGGACAGGCTAGAACATGAGCAGTTCTTC	CASSRDRLEHEQFF
TRBD1	-	TRBV5-4	TRBJ1-6	TGTGCCAGCAGCCTCGGACAGGGCCATGCATATAATTCACCCCTCCACTTT	CASSLGQGHAYNSPLHF
-	-	TRBV11-1	TRBJ1-4	TGTGCCAGCAGCTTAGAGGACAGCAGTAATGAAAAACTGTTTTTT	CASSLEDSSNEKLFF
-	-	TRBV28	TRBJ2-3	TGTGCCAGCAGTTTAGGGGGGGCGTCGTCCCATACGCAGTATTTT	CASSLGGASSHTQYF
TRBD2	-	TRBV7-2	TRBJ2-2	TGTGCCAGCAGCTTAGGTAGCGGGGGGGCATCCGGGGAGCTGTTTTTT	CASSLGSGGASGELFF
TRBD1	-	TRBV5-6	TRBJ2-2	TGTGCCAGCAGCTTGCTGGGACAGGGTTCCGGCACCGGGGAGCTGTTTTTT	CASSLLGQGSGTGELFF
TRBD1	-	TRBV2	TRBJ1-1	TGTGCCAGCATACGGGACAGGGCTATGAACACTGAAGCTTTCTTT	CASIRDRAMNTEAFF
-	-	TRBV6-1	TRBJ2-7	TGTGCCAGCAGTGAAACCTCCCTGACAAGTTACGAGCAGTACTTC	CASSETSLTSYEQYF
TRBD2	-	TRBV19	TRBJ2-1	TGTGCCAGTAGTTCTGGACTAGCGGGTCGAGGGGACAATGAGCAGTTCTTC	CASSSGLAGRGDNEQFF
-	-	TRBV28	TRBJ1-4	TGTGCCAGCATGGAGTTAGGAAAACTGTTTTTT	CASMELGKLFF
-	-	TRBV28	TRBJ1-4	TGTGCCAGCAGTCGGGGAGGGGGGCTGAAGGAAAAACTGTTTTTT	CASSRGGGLKEKLFF
-	-	TRBV1	TRBJ1-1	TGCACCAGCAGCCAGCTGGTTGGACAGGGTGGATTGATGAACACTGAAGCTTTCTTT	CTSSQLVGQGGLMNTEAFF
-	once	TRBV5-1	TRBJ2-1	TGCGCCAGCAGCTCGCAACCGGGACTGCCCAACAATGAGCAGTTCTTC	CASSSQPGLPNNEQFF
-	few	TRBV7-2	TRBJ1-6	TGTGCCAGCAGCTTTAGCTCCTATAATTCACCCCTCCACTTT	CASSFSSYNSPLHF
-	-	TRBV15	TRBJ1-5	TGTGCCACCAGCAGAGATGGGGGGGCCAGGCAGCCCCAGCATTTT	CATSRDGGARQPQHF
TRBD1	-	TRBV19	TRBJ1-6	TGTGCCACCCGCCAGGGGGTGGATTCACCCCTCCACTTT	CATRQGVDSPLHF
-	-	TRBV6-6	TRBJ2-2	TGTGCCAGCATGTGGACAAGCACCGGGGAGCTGTTTTTT	CASMWTSTGELFF
TRBD1	-	TRBV18	TRBJ1-3	TGTGCCAGCTCAGCCCAGGGGGCTGGAAACACCATATATTTT	CASSAQGAGNTIYF
TRBD1	-	TRBV5-1	TRBJ1-3	TGCGCCAGCAGCCAGGACAGGCCTGGAAACACCATATATTTT	CASSQDRPGNTIYF
TRBD1	-	TRBV2	TRBJ1-6	TGTGCCAGCAGCCCCGGGACAGGAGTAAATTCACCCCTCCACTTT	CASSPGTGVNSPLHF
TRBD1	-	TRBV10-3	TRBJ2-1	TGTGCCGTCAGTGATGGACAGGGAGGTGAGCAGTTCTTC	CAVSDGQGGEQFF